The rows below give T cell receptor beta chains drawn from one sample of a study of T-cell reconstitution after alpha-beta-depleted transplantation in children. TCRdb reanalysed the PCR reads using MiXCR and keeps one entry per CDR3 protein. The table has 500,000 to 650,000 distinct CDR3 sequences, 10% to 15% seen once; the top ten hold around 2.2%. The starting material was PBMCs, mostly from graft donor cells, obtained 360 days after TCRalphabeta/CD19-depleted stem cell transplant. These receptors were collected from a male patient aged 10 to 17 who had a stem cell transplant for acute myeloid leukemia, so the T cells may come from the graft donor. Each CDR3 is given with its conserved first and last residue. The D gene is left open where the match is weak. The listing skips clone size in some rows; elsewhere it reads once, few, many or a size class.

CDR3 protein | CDR3 DNA | V gene | clone size | D gene | J gene
CASSADRGQGNQPQHF | TGTGCCAGCAGTGCGGACAGGGGGCAAGGCAATCAGCCCCAGCATTTT | TRBV12-3/TRBV12-4 | few | TRBD1 | TRBJ1-5
CASSHDRARGYEQYF | TGTGCCAGCAGCCACGACAGGGCCCGGGGCTACGAGCAGTACTTC | TRBV12-3/TRBV12-4 | few | TRBD1 | TRBJ2-7
CASKTGTSGSGANVLTF | TGCGCCAGCAAGACCGGGACTAGCGGCTCTGGGGCCAACGTCCTGACTTTC | TRBV5-1 | few | TRBD2 | TRBJ2-6
CSAEIVVSYNEQFF | TGCAGTGCGGAGATAGTCGTTTCCTACAATGAGCAGTTCTTC | TRBV20-1 | many | . | TRBJ2-1
CSAHGLAGGSSYEQYF | TGCAGTGCCCATGGACTAGCGGGAGGGTCCTCCTACGAGCAGTACTTC | TRBV20-1 | . | TRBD2 | TRBJ2-7
CASLERSRPDHEQFF | TGTGCCAGCTTAGAACGTAGCCGTCCGGATCATGAGCAGTTCTTC | TRBV18 | . | . | TRBJ2-1
CSASSGGGNEQFF | TGCAGTGCTAGTAGTGGGGGTGGAAATGAGCAGTTCTTC | TRBV20-1 | few | . | TRBJ2-1
CASSYLTIGLADHTDTQYF | TGTGCCAGCAGTTACCTCACCATCGGACTAGCGGACCACACAGATACGCAGTATTTT | TRBV6-5 | few | TRBD2 | TRBJ2-3
CSGTGTSGFPSSYNEQFF | TGCAGCGGTACCGGGACTAGCGGGTTCCCTTCCTCCTACAATGAGCAGTTCTTC | TRBV29-1 | . | TRBD2 | TRBJ2-1
CASSLRASGVSYEQYF | TGCGCCAGCAGCTTGAGGGCTAGCGGGGTCTCCTACGAGCAGTACTTC | TRBV5-1 | . | TRBD2 | TRBJ2-7
CASSPEYSSYNEQFF | TGTGCCAGCAGCCCCGAGTACAGCTCCTACAATGAGCAGTTCTTC | TRBV7-9 | . | . | TRBJ2-1
CASSTEGTSGRSYNEQFF | TGTGCCAGCAGTACCGAGGGGACTAGCGGCCGCTCCTACAATGAGCAGTTCTTC | TRBV25-1 | few | TRBD2 | TRBJ2-1
CASRLSGSGSYEQYF | TGTGCCAGCAGGCTAAGCGGGAGTGGGTCCTACGAGCAGTACTTC | TRBV28 | . | TRBD2 | TRBJ2-7
CATGLAGGTEQFF | TGTGCCACCGGACTAGCGGGAGGCACTGAGCAGTTCTTC | TRBV15 | many | TRBD2 | TRBJ2-1
CASSLIGVRANTEAFF | TGTGCCAGCAGTTTAATCGGCGTCAGGGCGAACACTGAAGCTTTCTTT | TRBV28 | . | . | TRBJ1-1
CSASYGRAPQWAYNEQFF | TGCAGTGCTAGCTACGGGAGAGCCCCCCAATGGGCCTACAATGAGCAGTTCTTC | TRBV20-1 | . | . | TRBJ2-1
CSARGMGLAGFKNIQYF | TGCAGTGCTAGAGGAATGGGACTAGCGGGATTTAAAAACATTCAGTACTTC | TRBV20-1 | many | TRBD2 | TRBJ2-4
CASSSEREVYNEQFF | TGTGCCAGCAGTTCTGAGCGGGAGGTTTACAATGAGCAGTTCTTC | TRBV27 | . | TRBD2 | TRBJ2-1
CASRADSEETQYF | TGTGCCAGCAGGGCGGACAGCGAAGAGACCCAGTACTTC | TRBV6-1 | many | . | TRBJ2-5
CASSYSTWTSGSSYEQYF | TGTGCCAGCAGTTACTCGACCTGGACTAGCGGGTCCTCCTACGAGCAGTACTTC | TRBV6-2/TRBV6-3 | few | TRBD2 | TRBJ2-7
CASSYSMWGAGATNEKLFF | TGTGCCAGCAGTTACTCGATGTGGGGGGCCGGAGCAACTAATGAAAAACTGTTTTTT | TRBV6-2/TRBV6-3 | few | . | TRBJ1-4
CASSLNPSTYEQYF | TGTGCCAGCAGCTTAAATCCTAGCACCTACGAGCAGTACTTC | TRBV11-2 | . | . | TRBJ2-7
CASSHKQGSGWVYHNEQFF | TGCGCCAGCAGCCATAAACAGGGTTCTGGCTGGGTTTACCACAATGAGCAGTTCTTC | TRBV4-3 | few | . | TRBJ2-1
CASSADRGKETQYF | TGTGCCAGCAGCGCGGACAGGGGGAAAGAGACCCAGTACTTC | TRBV7-3 | many | TRBD1 | TRBJ2-5